One and the same sample provided the 24 T cell receptor beta chains below, sequenced in a study of blood T cell repertoires in COVID-19. Only in-frame clones appear in the TCRdb table, and some are missing; sequencing was by immunoSEQ multiplex PCR. This sample has 140,000 to 150,000 clones; about 89% occur once, and the top ten carry about 11%. Material: PBMCs or T cells enriched from blood (not recorded which). Receptors were obtained from a man aged 60 to 69 who had recovered from COVID-19.

This clone has just one count. The chain employs TRBV27 and TRBJ2-7; D not certain. The V end lost 3 bases, the J end lost 5 bases, and 11 bases lay between the germline ends. This CDR3 is built from 13 residues. The germline V gene has CDR1 MNHEY and CDR2 SMNVEV (reference sequence). The DNA for the CDR3 is TGTGCCAGCAGTTTGGCCCGTGCCGACGAGCAGTACTTC. Translated: CASSLARADEQYF.

The chain has TRBV28 and TRBJ2-7; TRBD2 agrees at 8 bases. The ends lost 5 bases at V and 6 bases at J; junction bases unmatched: 18. This CDR3 comprises 17 residues. The germline gives CDR1 MDHEN, CDR2 SYDVKM. CDR3 nucleotide sequence: TGTGCCAGCAGTCCTAATATAATCGGGAGGGGATTCGGCGAGCAGTACTTC. Protein sequence: CASSPNIIGRGFGEQYF. Looking up the rest from reference TRBV28 and TRBJ2-7 gives the full variable domain: DVKVTQSSRYLVKRTGEKVFLECVQDMDHENMFWYRQDPGLGLRLIYFSYDVKMKEKGDIPEGYSVSREKKERFSLILESASTNQTSMYLCASSPNIIGRGFGEQYFGPGTRLTVT.

This clone was seen a single time. The chain uses TRBV19 and TRBJ2-3; 10 positions match TRBD2. Germline V gene data show CDR1 as LNHDA and CDR2 as SQIVND (reference sequence). The CDR3 has 15 amino acids. V shed 6 bases, J shed 0 bases, and the junction held 3 bases outside the gene matches. The CDR3 protein is CASRSGLASTDTQYF. CDR3 sequence (DNA): TGTGCCAGTAGATCGGGACTAGCGAGCACAGATACGCAGTATTTT. The full variable domain, rest sourced from reference TRBV19 and TRBJ2-3, is DGGITQSPKYLFRKEGQNVTLSCEQNLNHDAMYWYRQDPGQGLRLIYYSQIVNDFQKGDIAEGYSVSREKKESFPLTVTSAQKNPTAFYLCASRSGLASTDTQYFGPGTRLTVL.

This clone was seen only once. This chain joins TRBV2 and TRBJ1-3; D ambiguous. The CDR3 totals 13 residues. Germline V gene lookup returns CDR1 SNHLY and CDR2 FYNNEI. V was shortened by 7 bases and J by 1 base, with 8 bases between the two germline ends. CDR3 amino acids: CASIRGSGNTIYF. CDR3 coding DNA: TGTGCCAGCATCAGAGGGTCTGGAAACACCATATATTTT. Together with reference TRBV2 and TRBJ1-3, the CDR3 gives the full variable domain: EPEVTQTPSHQVTQMGQEVILRCVPISNHLYFYWYRQILGQKVEFLVSFYNNEISEKSEIFDDQFSVERPDGSNFTLKIRSTKLEDSAMYFCASIRGSGNTIYFGEGSWLTVV.

CDR3 protein: CASSLDMTAEAFF. In nucleotides, the CDR3 is TGTGCCAGCAGCTTAGATATGACAGCCGAAGCTTTCTTT. The chain links TRBV11-3 to TRBJ1-1; TRBD1 might be the D (5 bases). V gave up 0 bases and J gave up 8 bases, with 10 bases separating them. In germline, CDR1 is SGHNT, CDR2 YENEEA. The CDR3 covers 13 residues.

This chain joins TRBV27 and TRBJ2-2; no firm D call. CDR3 size: 14 residues. CDR1 and CDR2 (germline): MNHEY, SMNVEV (reference sequence). The germline V and J ends were trimmed by 2 bases and 3 bases, with 7 bases remaining between them. The CDR3: CASSLAGYTGELFF. In nucleotides, the CDR3 is TGTGCCAGCAGTTTAGCAGGATACACCGGGGAGCTGTTTTTT.

V and J are TRBV7-8 and TRBJ1-6; perhaps TRBD1 as D (6 bases). CDR1 is SGHVS, CDR2 FQNEAQ, per germline. This CDR3 region has 16 residues. V was clipped by 3 bases and J by 8 bases, with 17 bases between them. The CDR3 bases are TGTGCCAGCAGCTTGTTGGCCAGGGGATCCCATTCACCCCTCCACTTT. Its protein is CASSLLARGSHSPLHF.

V usage is TRBV19 and J usage is TRBJ2-2; a weak D match, TRBD2 (7 bases). The CDR3 loop spans 14 amino acids. V shed 9 bases and J shed 4 bases, with 15 bases lying between them. CDR1 and CDR2 (germline): LNHDA, SQIVND (reference sequence). The CDR3 DNA follows: TGTGCCAGCGAACGGGGGGCTGGCACCGGGGAGCTGTTTTTT. Its translation: CASERGAGTGELFF.

This clone was detected a few times. V and J are TRBV7-2 and TRBJ2-7; 8 bases line up with TRBD1. Per germline, CDR1 SGHTA and CDR2 FQGNSA. With V trimmed by 5 bases and J by 2 bases, 11 bases remained unmatched. CDR3 length equals 16 residues. CDR3 DNA sequence: TGTGCCAGCAGCCGCGGATGGACAGGGCAACCCTACGAGCAGTACTTC. Its translation is CASSRGWTGQPYEQYF.

J is TRBJ2-1 and V is TRBV9; D possibly corresponds to TRBD1 (6 bases). This CDR3 comprises 15 residues. In germline, CDR1 is SGDLS, CDR2 YYNGEE. Trimming cost V 0 bases and J 1 base, with 8 bases left between them. The DNA for the CDR3 is TGTGCCAGCAGCGTAGAGGGGGATTCCTACAATGAGCAGTTCTTC. Its translation is CASSVEGDSYNEQFF.

CDR3 sequence reads: CAWSGGGLGQPQHF. DNA of the CDR3: TGTGCCTGGAGCGGGGGGGGGTTGGGTCAGCCCCAGCATTTT. V and J are TRBV7-8 and TRBJ1-5; possibly TRBD1 for D (5 bases). In germline, CDR1 is SGHVS, CDR2 FQNEAQ. CDR3 size: 14 residues. V gave up 11 bases and J gave up 6 bases, with 20 bases separating them.

The chain is built from TRBV2 and TRBJ1-5; D not resolved. This CDR3 has 12 amino acids. Looked up from germline, CDR1 is SNHLY and CDR2 is FYNNEI. V was cut by 3 bases and J by 4 bases, with 4 bases left in between. CDR3 coding DNA: TGTGCCAGCAGTGACAGGAATCAGCCCCAGCATTTT. It encodes CASSDRNQPQHF.

V and J are TRBV29-1 and TRBJ1-4, with 9 bases lining up with TRBD1. V shed 5 bases and J 8 bases; nucleotides not matched to a gene: 6. The CDR3 extends over 13 amino acids. Germline lookup yields CDR1 SQVTM and CDR2 ANQGSEA. The CDR3 protein is CSVRQGQGEKLFF. CDR3 DNA sequence: TGCAGCGTTCGACAGGGACAGGGAGAAAAACTGTTTTTT.

This chain uses TRBV10-3 with TRBJ2-1; 14 bases are shared with TRBD2. The J segment lost 8 bases and the V segment lost 4 bases, leaving 4 bases of the junction unmatched. The CDR3 totals 15 residues. The germline gives CDR1 ENHRY, CDR2 SYGVKD. In nucleotides, the CDR3 is TGTGCCATCAGTGGACTAGCGGGGGGGTACGATGAGCAGTTCTTC. Its translation: CAISGLAGGYDEQFF.

The V call is TRBV20-1, the J call TRBJ1-5; 7 bases fit TRBD1. The V and J ends lost 3 bases and 9 bases, in that order; junction bases with no gene match: 5. The CDR3 totals 12 residues. Germline CDR1 is DFQATT and CDR2 is SNEGSKA (reference sequence). DNA for the CDR3: TGCAGTGCTAGTGAGGGGGCGGGGCCCCAGCATTTT. Translation gives CSASEGAGPQHF.

J is TRBJ1-6 and V is TRBV9; maybe TRBD1 (5 bases). This CDR3 spans 17 amino acids. Per germline, CDR1 SGDLS and CDR2 YYNGEE. V was pared by 4 bases and J by 6 bases, with 20 bases between. The CDR3 reads CASSLWDGSGVNSPLHF. The DNA for the CDR3 is TGTGCCAGCAGCTTATGGGACGGATCGGGGGTTAATTCACCCCTCCACTTT.

This chain connects TRBV3-1 (or the pseudogene TRBV3-2) to TRBJ2-3, with a tentative D call TRBD2 (7 bases). CDR1 is LGHDT, CDR2 YNNKEL, per germline (reference sequence). Between the trimmed V and J ends, which lost 0 bases and 6 bases, there was a span of 13 bases. The CDR3 consists of 15 residues. CDR3 DNA: TGTGCCAGCAGCCAAGATCGCGGGGGCCGGGATACGCAGTATTTT. This sequence encodes CASSQDRGGRDTQYF.

This clone appeared once. This chain uses TRBV11-3 with TRBJ2-1; 11 nucleotides line up with TRBD2. Looked up from germline, CDR1 is SGHNT and CDR2 is YENEEA. The CDR3 spans 15 residues. The ends lost 5 bases at V and 10 bases at J; junction bases unmatched: 10. The CDR3 DNA sequence: TGTGCCAGCAGCAACCTAGCGGGGGGTTTTGTGGAGCAGTTCTTC. Its translation: CASSNLAGGFVEQFF.

The V and J genes are TRBV6-1 and TRBJ1-6; possible D gene TRBD1, 6 bases. V was cut by 0 bases and J by 0 bases, with 15 bases left in between. CDR3 length: 19 amino acids. From germline, CDR1 is MNHNS and CDR2 SASEGT. The CDR3 nucleotides are TGTGCCAGCAGTGAAGCTGTGGGGGCACTGAGCTCCTATAATTCACCCCTCCACTTT. This gives the protein CASSEAVGALSSYNSPLHF.

The chain combines TRBV11-1 with TRBJ1-2; D remains unclear. CDR1 and CDR2 from the germline V gene are SGHAT and FQDESV (reference sequence). The V and J ends lost 3 bases and 2 bases respectively, with 7 bases between them. This CDR3 contains 13 residues. The CDR3 bases are TGTGCCAGCAGCTTGCGGAGCAACTATGGCTACACCTTC. Translation: CASSLRSNYGYTF.

The CDR3 is CATHPDRGQNEKLFF. CDR3 in DNA: TGTGCCACGCACCCGGACAGGGGCCAGAATGAAAAACTGTTTTTT. This chain links TRBV10-3 with TRBJ1-4, with 9 bases matching TRBD1. From germline, CDR1 is ENHRY and CDR2 SYGVKD. After removal of 10 bases from V and 5 bases from J, the junction contained 11 bases not matched to a gene. The CDR3 spans 15 residues.

CDR3 residues: CAISEIAGARYEQYF. The CDR3 coding sequence is TGTGCCATCAGTGAAATAGCGGGGGCAAGGTACGAGCAGTACTTC. The V and J genes are TRBV10-3 and TRBJ2-7; 9 nucleotides line up with TRBD2. The junction had 7 bases not matched to a gene; V was cut back by 3 bases and J by 4 bases. The germline gives CDR1 ENHRY, CDR2 SYGVKD. This CDR3 has 15 amino acids.

The V call is TRBV28, the J call TRBJ2-1, with D perhaps matching TRBD1 (5 bases). The V end was cut by 5 bases, the J end by 9 bases, with 11 bases between. Germline lookup yields CDR1 MDHEN and CDR2 SYDVKM. The CDR3 loop spans 12 amino acids. CDR3 DNA sequence: TGTGCCAGCAGTGTCAGGGTAGGTGAGCAGTTCTTC. This translates into CASSVRVGEQFF.

V gene TRBV5-1 combines with J gene TRBJ1-1; the match to TRBD1 covers 8 bases. Germline values: CDR1 SGHRS, CDR2 YFSETQ. The CDR3 sequence is 14 residues long. V lost 5 bases, J lost 1 base, and 4 bases stayed unmatched. The CDR3 region has the DNA TGCGCCAGCAGAGGACAGGGCGGGAACACTGAAGCTTTCTTT. It is translated as CASRGQGGNTEAFF.